The 27 T cell receptor beta chains below come from one sample, sequenced in a study of T-cell reconstitution after alpha-beta-depleted transplantation in children. Using unique molecular identifiers, the investigators prepared the TCRbeta library. TCRdb called the PCR reads again in MiXCR, with one record for every CDR3 protein. The sample yields 200,000 to 250,000 distinct CDR3 sequences, approximately 9.5% seen once. Sequencing was performed on PBMCs from the stem cell graft donor, taken from the stem cell graft. The receptors were gathered from a human donor who donated a stem cell graft to a child with acute lymphoblastic leukemia.

This clonotype was counted between two and nine times. The chain links TRBV20-1 to TRBJ2-1; the D gene is possibly TRBD2 (5 bases). Trimming shortened V by 6 bases and J by 13 bases, and 25 bases separated the two germline ends. Germline V gene data show CDR1 as DFQATT and CDR2 as SNEGSKA (reference sequence). This CDR3 is built from 14 residues. CDR3: CSALLEITAGLQFF. The CDR3 DNA is TGCAGTGCCCTTCTAGAGATAACGGCGGGCCTTCAGTTCTTC.

This clonotype was recorded many times. V is TRBV7-7 and J is TRBJ2-2, with 8 positions matching TRBD1. The germline gives CDR1 SSHAT, CDR2 FNYEAQ (reference sequence). With 2 bases clipped from V and 3 bases from J, the junction kept 8 bases outside the gene matches. CDR3 length: 17 amino acids. This CDR3 reads CASSLMPGGSDTGELFF. The CDR3 bases are TGTGCCAGCAGCTTAATGCCAGGGGGCAGTGACACCGGGGAGCTGTTTTTT.

The chain has TRBV6-1 and TRBJ2-2; 14 bases align to TRBD2. Germline CDR1 MNHNS, CDR2 SASEGT. The CDR3 has 15 amino acids. V shed 6 bases, J shed 7 bases, and the junction held 4 bases outside the gene matches. The DNA of the CDR3 is TGTGCCAGCAGCTCGACTAGCGGGGGGGTCGGGGAGCTGTTTTTT. It yields the protein CASSSTSGGVGELFF.

There are a few counts of this clonotype. The gene calls are TRBV5-1 and TRBJ2-7; D perhaps matches TRBD1 (5 bases). The CDR3 is 14 residues long. Germline-derived CDR1 and CDR2 are SGHRS and YFSETQ. V lost 5 bases to trimming and J lost 4 bases, with 16 bases between them. CDR3 bases: TGCGCCAGCAGACCGGCCAGGGATCTTTACGAGCAGTACTTC. Protein: CASRPARDLYEQYF. Supplemented by reference TRBV5-1 and TRBJ2-7, the full variable domain reads KAGVTQTPRYLIKTRGQQVTLSCSPISGHRSVSWYQQTPGQGLQFLFEYFSETQRNKGNFPGRFSGRQFSNSRSEMNVSTLELGDSALYLCASRPARDLYEQYFGPGTRLTVT.

This clonotype was observed a few times. The chain uses TRBV20-1 and TRBJ2-1; tentative D call: TRBD1 (6 bases). This CDR3 has 15 residues. CDR1 DFQATT and CDR2 SNEGSKA come from the germline V gene (reference sequence). Trimming cost V 6 bases and J 6 bases, with 21 bases left between them. The CDR3 loop is CSARTSAGVLNEQFF. The CDR3 DNA follows: TGCAGTGCGCGCACATCGGCAGGGGTACTCAATGAGCAGTTCTTC.

This clonotype was seen only a few times. The V gene is TRBV12-3 or TRBV12-4, the J gene TRBJ1-4; 9 nucleotides agree with TRBD1. V dropped 0 bases and J dropped 7; count of bases not matched to a gene: 3. The CDR3 consists of 15 residues. CDR3 loop: CASSLARGQGEKLFF. In DNA, the CDR3 is TGTGCCAGCAGTTTAGCGCGGGGACAGGGTGAAAAACTGTTTTTT.

This clonotype was recorded many times. J is TRBJ2-1 and V is TRBV12-3 or TRBV12-4; 7 bases match TRBD1. V was clipped by 3 bases and J by 8 bases; unmatched bases: 10. There are 15 residues in the CDR3. CDR3 residues: CASSLDVGGIDEQFF. The CDR3 coding sequence is TGTGCCAGCAGTTTGGATGTAGGGGGCATCGATGAGCAGTTCTTC.

V and J are TRBV6-1 and TRBJ1-5; no definite D call. Trimming cost V 2 bases and J 4 bases, with 9 bases left between them. CDR1 MNHNS and CDR2 SASEGT come from the germline V gene. The CDR3 contains 14 residues. The CDR3 bases are TGTGCCAGCAGTGAATTGGCAGCAAATCAGCCCCAGCATTTT. Its protein product is CASSELAANQPQHF.

The CDR3 DNA reads as TGTGCCAGCAGTCCAATACGCCTTGGGACAGATACGCAGTATTTT. It yields the protein CASSPIRLGTDTQYF. The chain has TRBV27 and TRBJ2-3; D ambiguous. Germline V gene data show CDR1 as MNHEY and CDR2 as SMNVEV (reference sequence). V was clipped by 5 bases and J by 3 bases, with 15 bases between them. The length of the CDR3 is 15 residues.

The gene calls are TRBV5-6 and TRBJ2-1; either TRBD1 or TRBD2 may fit D (6 bases each). The CDR3 contains 15 residues. The V and J ends lost 4 bases and 9 bases respectively, with 20 bases between them. Germline CDR1 is SGHDT and CDR2 is YYEEEE. The CDR3 protein is CASSGIGQWRGEQFF. The CDR3 nucleotides are TGTGCCAGCAGCGGGATTGGACAGTGGAGGGGTGAGCAGTTCTTC.

The chain joins TRBV6-1 to TRBJ2-5, with 8 bases fitting TRBD2. Germline V lookup: CDR1 MNHNS, CDR2 SASEGT. Trimming took 7 bases from V and 7 from J; bases not matched to a gene: 14. The CDR3 length is 15 residues. The CDR3 reads CASTETSGPPGTQYF. DNA of the CDR3: TGTGCCAGCACAGAAACTAGCGGACCCCCTGGGACCCAGTACTTC.

This clonotype was counted many times. The V call is TRBV15, the J call TRBJ2-5; 15 bases map to TRBD2. Germline V gives CDR1 LNHNV, CDR2 YYDKDF (reference sequence). This CDR3 is 16 amino acids long. Germline trimming cut 1 base from V and 3 bases from J; bases unmatched to any gene: 0. In DNA form, the CDR3 reads TGTGCCACCAGCAGAGGGACTAGCGGGGGGGAAGAGACCCAGTACTTC. It codes for CATSRGTSGGEETQYF.

The chain has TRBV12-3 or TRBV12-4 and TRBJ2-4; the D gene is possibly TRBD1 (6 bases). The CDR3 contains 15 residues. V lost 5 bases to trimming and J lost 0 bases, with 11 bases between them. The CDR3 region has the DNA TGTGCCAGCAGTAAGGACAGTATAGCCAAAAACATTCAGTACTTC. Encoded protein: CASSKDSIAKNIQYF.

This clonotype was detected ten times or more. V usage is TRBV6-1 and J usage is TRBJ2-3; 7 nucleotides line up with TRBD1. The CDR3 covers 15 residues. The junction had 6 bases not matched to a gene; V was cut back by 5 bases and J by 1 base. The germline V gene has CDR1 MNHNS and CDR2 SASEGT. CDR3 coding DNA: TGTGCCAGCAGTCCTAGACAGGGACGCACAGATACGCAGTATTTT. Translation gives CASSPRQGRTDTQYF.

This clonotype appeared many times. V is TRBV19 and J is TRBJ1-2; no reliable D call. V was pared by 1 base and J by 5 bases, with 11 bases between. Per the germline V gene, CDR1 is LNHDA and CDR2 is SQIVND (reference sequence). The CDR3 runs 14 residues. CDR3 sequence: CASSIVGSVYGYTF. The CDR3 DNA follows: TGTGCCAGTAGTATAGTGGGTTCCGTTTATGGCTACACCTTC.

This chain links TRBV27 with TRBJ2-3; TRBD2 might be the D (5 bases). This CDR3 is built from 15 residues. The germline CDR1 and CDR2 sequences are MNHEY and SMNVEV (reference sequence). V shed 2 bases and J shed 0 bases, with 9 bases lying between them. CDR3 loop: CASSLGSGSTDTQYF. CDR3 sequence (DNA): TGTGCCAGCAGTTTAGGATCGGGGAGCACAGATACGCAGTATTTT.

This clonotype was seen only a few times. The gene calls are TRBV15 and TRBJ2-7; D is undetermined. V lost 0 bases, J lost 7 bases, and 10 bases lay in between. CDR1 and CDR2 (germline): LNHNV, YYDKDF (reference sequence). The CDR3 has 13 residues. CDR3 nucleotide sequence: TGTGCCACCAGCAGAGATGTGGCGAGGGAGCAGTACTTC. Its translation: CATSRDVAREQYF.

This chain joins TRBV3-1 and TRBJ2-3; unclear D gene. This CDR3 region has 11 residues. Germline V gene lookup returns CDR1 LGHDT and CDR2 YNNKEL (reference sequence). The V gene lost 7 bases and the J gene lost 5 bases, with 7 bases spanning the gap. The CDR3 here is CASTSGDTQYF. CDR3 in DNA: TGTGCCAGCACTTCGGGAGATACGCAGTATTTT.

This clonotype was recorded many times. V is TRBV12-3 or TRBV12-4 and J is TRBJ2-2, with D unresolved. CDR3 length equals 14 residues. The V end was cut by 9 bases, the J end by 1 base, with 12 bases between. CDR3 sequence reads: CASRKTGNTGELFF. The CDR3 nucleotides read TGTGCCAGTCGCAAGACTGGGAACACCGGGGAGCTGTTTTTT.

This clonotype was recorded many times. The chain employs TRBV7-8 and TRBJ1-1; unclear D gene. The CDR3 runs to 13 residues. Trimming took 6 bases from V and 4 from J, leaving 12 bases between them. Germline V gene data show CDR1 as SGHVS and CDR2 as FQNEAQ. DNA for the CDR3: TGTGCCAGCAGGAGCTCTCGTGTCACTGAAGCTTTCTTT. Its protein is CASRSSRVTEAFF.

The chain uses TRBV27 and TRBJ1-2; TRBD1 is a possible D gene (6 bases). CDR1 MNHEY and CDR2 SMNVEV come from the germline V gene (reference sequence). There are 15 residues in the CDR3. The V gene lost 5 bases and the J gene lost 4 bases, with 17 bases spanning the gap. CDR3 sequence: CASSTYRASFYGYTF. The CDR3 DNA reads TGTGCCAGCAGTACCTACAGGGCTAGTTTCTATGGCTACACCTTC.

This chain joins TRBV29-1 and TRBJ1-5, with 7 nucleotides matching TRBD1. The CDR3 has 14 amino acids. The V and J ends lost 8 bases and 6 bases, in that order; junction bases with no gene match: 13. Germline V gene data show CDR1 as SQVTM and CDR2 as ANQGSEA. The CDR3 DNA reads TGCAGCACCAGGGGTGAGGGGGCGGTTCAGCCCCAGCATTTT. It specifies CSTRGEGAVQPQHF.

The table lists this clonotype with many counts. The V call is TRBV6-5, the J call TRBJ2-1; 7 nucleotides line up with TRBD1. The CDR3 consists of 16 residues. Germline V lookup: CDR1 MNHEY, CDR2 SVGAGI. V gave up 7 bases and J gave up 4 bases; unmatched junction bases: 13. CDR3 region: CASTPGGPPIYNEQFF. CDR3 bases: TGTGCCAGCACCCCAGGGGGTCCTCCTATATACAATGAGCAGTTCTTC.

This clonotype has only a few counts. The chain uses TRBV5-6 and TRBJ2-7; possibly TRBD1 for D (6 bases). CDR1 SGHDT and CDR2 YYEEEE come from the germline V gene. Trimming took off 4 bases at V and 5 bases at J, with 22 bases between the two ends. This CDR3 has 16 residues. This chain's CDR3 is CASSRYRETKYNEQYF. As DNA, the CDR3 is TGTGCCAGCAGCCGATACAGGGAAACCAAGTACAACGAGCAGTACTTC. The whole variable domain, remainder taken from reference TRBV5-6 and TRBJ2-7, is DAGVTQSPTHLIKTRGQQVTLRCSPKSGHDTVSWYQQALGQGPQFIFQYYEEEERQRGNFPDRFSGHQFPNYSSELNVNALLLGDSALYLCASSRYRETKYNEQYFGPGTRLTVT.

This clonotype was seen many times. V gene TRBV6-5 combines with J gene TRBJ2-7, with TRBD1 matching 10 bases. This CDR3 spans 14 amino acids. The germline V gene has CDR1 MNHEY and CDR2 SVGAGI. Here the CDR3 reads CVVEGDRGSYEQYF. The CDR3 bases are TGTGTCGTCGAAGGGGACAGGGGCTCCTACGAGCAGTACTTC.

This clonotype came up a few times. The chain links TRBV12-3 or TRBV12-4 to TRBJ1-6; the D is unclear. CDR3 length: 14 amino acids. V was pared by 3 bases and J by 10 bases, with 13 bases between. DNA of the CDR3: TGTGCCAGCAGTTTGTCTGAGGGAGGCTCACCCCTCCACTTT. This codes for CASSLSEGGSPLHF.

The chain is built from TRBV7-2 and TRBJ2-1; 8 nucleotides match TRBD2. This CDR3 is 15 amino acids long. Germline V lookup: CDR1 SGHTA, CDR2 FQGNSA. J gave up 5 bases and V 1 base, and 4 bases lay outside the gene matches. This CDR3 is CASSLDGGGNNEQFF. Written as DNA, the CDR3 is TGTGCCAGCAGCTTAGACGGGGGGGGTAACAATGAGCAGTTCTTC. Together with reference TRBV7-2 and TRBJ2-1, the CDR3 gives the full variable domain: GAGVSQSPSNKVTEKGKDVELRCDPISGHTALYWYRQSLGQGLEFLIYFQGNSAPDKSGLPSDRFSAERTGGSVSTLTIQRTQQEDSAVYLCASSLDGGGNNEQFFGPGTRLTVL.